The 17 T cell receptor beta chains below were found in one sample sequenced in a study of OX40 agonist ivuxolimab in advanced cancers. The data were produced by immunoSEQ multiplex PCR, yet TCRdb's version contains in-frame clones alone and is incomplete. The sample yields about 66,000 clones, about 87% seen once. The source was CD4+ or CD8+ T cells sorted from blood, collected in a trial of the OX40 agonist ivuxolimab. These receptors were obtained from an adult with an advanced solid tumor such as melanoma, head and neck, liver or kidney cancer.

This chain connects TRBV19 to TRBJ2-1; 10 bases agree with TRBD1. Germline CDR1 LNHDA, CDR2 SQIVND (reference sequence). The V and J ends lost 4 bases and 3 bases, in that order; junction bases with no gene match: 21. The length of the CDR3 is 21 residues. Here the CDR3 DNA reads TGTGCCAGTAGTAGTTCCGGGCCGGGAGGGGTTAGGGACAGGGGCTACAATGAGCAGTTCTTC. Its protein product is CASSSSGPGGVRDRGYNEQFF. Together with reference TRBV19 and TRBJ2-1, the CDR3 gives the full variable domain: DGGITQSPKYLFRKEGQNVTLSCEQNLNHDAMYWYRQDPGQGLRLIYYSQIVNDFQKGDIAEGYSVSREKKESFPLTVTSAQKNPTAFYLCASSSSGPGGVRDRGYNEQFFGPGTRLTVL.

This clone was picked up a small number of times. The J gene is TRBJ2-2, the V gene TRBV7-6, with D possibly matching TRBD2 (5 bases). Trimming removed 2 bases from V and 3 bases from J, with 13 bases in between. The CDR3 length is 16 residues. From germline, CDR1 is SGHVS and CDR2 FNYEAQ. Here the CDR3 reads CASSLLLRADTGELFF. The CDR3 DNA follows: TGTGCCAGCAGCTTACTGTTGCGGGCGGACACCGGGGAGCTGTTTTTT. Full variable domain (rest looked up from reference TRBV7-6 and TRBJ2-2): GAGVSQSPRYKVTKRGQDVALRCDPISGHVSLYWYRQALGQGPEFLTYFNYEAQQDKSGLPNDRFSAERPEGSISTLTIQRTEQRDSAMYRCASSLLLRADTGELFFGEGSRLTVL.

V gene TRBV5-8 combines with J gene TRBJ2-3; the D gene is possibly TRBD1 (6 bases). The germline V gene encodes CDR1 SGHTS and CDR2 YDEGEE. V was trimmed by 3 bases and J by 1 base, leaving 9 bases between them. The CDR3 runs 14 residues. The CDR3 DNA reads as TGTGCCAGCAGCTATTACAGGGGCACAGATACGCAGTATTTT. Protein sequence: CASSYYRGTDTQYF.

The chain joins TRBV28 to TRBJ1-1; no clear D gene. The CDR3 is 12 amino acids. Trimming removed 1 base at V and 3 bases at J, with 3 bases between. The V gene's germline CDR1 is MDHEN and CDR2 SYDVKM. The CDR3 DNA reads TGTGCCAGCAGTTTATCCTACACTGAAGCTTTCTTT. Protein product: CASSLSYTEAFF.

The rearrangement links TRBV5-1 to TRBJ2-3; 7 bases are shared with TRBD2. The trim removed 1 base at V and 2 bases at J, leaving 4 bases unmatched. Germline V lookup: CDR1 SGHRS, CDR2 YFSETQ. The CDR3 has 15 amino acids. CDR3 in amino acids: CASSLLGLDTDTQYF. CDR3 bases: TGCGCCAGCAGCTTGTTAGGACTAGACACAGATACGCAGTATTTT.

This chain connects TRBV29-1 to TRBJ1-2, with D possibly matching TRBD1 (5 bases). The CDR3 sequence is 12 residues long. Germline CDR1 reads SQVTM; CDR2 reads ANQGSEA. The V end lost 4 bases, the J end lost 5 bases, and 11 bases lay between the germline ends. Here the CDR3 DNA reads TGCAGCGTTGCATTGCGGGGGTATGGCTACACCTTC. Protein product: CSVALRGYGYTF.

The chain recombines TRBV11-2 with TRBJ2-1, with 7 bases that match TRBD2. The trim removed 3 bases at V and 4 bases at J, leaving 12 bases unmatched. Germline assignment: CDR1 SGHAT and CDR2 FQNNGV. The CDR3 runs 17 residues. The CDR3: CASSFAWGGSLYNEQFF. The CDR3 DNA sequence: TGTGCCAGCAGCTTTGCGTGGGGAGGGTCCTTGTACAATGAGCAGTTCTTC. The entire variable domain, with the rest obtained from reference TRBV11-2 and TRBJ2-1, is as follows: EAGVAQSPRYKIIEKRQSVAFWCNPISGHATLYWYQQILGQGPKLLIQFQNNGVVDDSQLPKDRFSAERLKGVDSTLKIQPAKLEDSAVYLCASSFAWGGSLYNEQFFGPGTRLTVL.

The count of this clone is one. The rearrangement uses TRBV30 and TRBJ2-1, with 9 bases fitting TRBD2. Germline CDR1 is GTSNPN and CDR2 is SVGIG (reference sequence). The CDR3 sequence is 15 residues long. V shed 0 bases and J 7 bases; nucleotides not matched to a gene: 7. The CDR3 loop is CAWSVGAGGRNEQFF. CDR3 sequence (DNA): TGTGCCTGGAGTGTTGGCGCGGGAGGGAGGAATGAGCAGTTCTTC.

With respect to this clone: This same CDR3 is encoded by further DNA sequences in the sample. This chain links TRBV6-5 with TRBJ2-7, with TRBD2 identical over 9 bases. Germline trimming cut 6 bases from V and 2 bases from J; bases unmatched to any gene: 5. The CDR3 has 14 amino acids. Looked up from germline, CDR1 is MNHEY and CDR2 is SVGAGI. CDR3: CASRGTSPTYEQYF. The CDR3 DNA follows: TGTGCCAGCAGGGGGACTAGCCCTACCTACGAGCAGTACTTC.

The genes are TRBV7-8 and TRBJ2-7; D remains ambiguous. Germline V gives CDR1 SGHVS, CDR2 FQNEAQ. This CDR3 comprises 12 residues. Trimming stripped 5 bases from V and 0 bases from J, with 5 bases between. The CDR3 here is CASSPLSYEQYF. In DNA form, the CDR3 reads TGTGCCAGCAGCCCCCTCTCCTACGAGCAGTACTTC. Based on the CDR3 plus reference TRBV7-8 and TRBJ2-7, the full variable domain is GAGVSQSPRYKVAKRGQDVALRCDPISGHVSLFWYQQALGQGPEFLTYFQNEAQLDKSGLPSDRFFAERPEGSVSTLKIQRTQQEDSAVYLCASSPLSYEQYFGPGTRLTVT.

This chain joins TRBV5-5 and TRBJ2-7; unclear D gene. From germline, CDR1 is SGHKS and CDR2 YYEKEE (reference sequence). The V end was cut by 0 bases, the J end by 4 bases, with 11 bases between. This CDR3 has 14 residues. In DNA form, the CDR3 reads TGTGCCAGCAGCTTGGGCACGGCATTGTACGAGCAGTACTTC. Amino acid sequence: CASSLGTALYEQYF.

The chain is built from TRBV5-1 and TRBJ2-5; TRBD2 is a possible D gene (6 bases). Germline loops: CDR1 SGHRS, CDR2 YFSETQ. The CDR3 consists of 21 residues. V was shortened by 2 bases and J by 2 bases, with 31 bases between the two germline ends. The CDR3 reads CASSFQIALGAIGGEQETQYF. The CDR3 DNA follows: TGCGCCAGCAGCTTTCAAATTGCGCTTGGGGCAATTGGCGGGGAACAAGAGACCCAGTACTTC.

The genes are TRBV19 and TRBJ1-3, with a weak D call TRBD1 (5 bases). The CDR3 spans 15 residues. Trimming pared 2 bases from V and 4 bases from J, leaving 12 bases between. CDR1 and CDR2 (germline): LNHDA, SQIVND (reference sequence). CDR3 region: CASSISTDIGNTIYF. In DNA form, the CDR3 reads TGTGCCAGTAGTATATCCACGGACATAGGAAACACCATATATTTT. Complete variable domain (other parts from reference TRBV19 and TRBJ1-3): DGGITQSPKYLFRKEGQNVTLSCEQNLNHDAMYWYRQDPGQGLRLIYYSQIVNDFQKGDIAEGYSVSREKKESFPLTVTSAQKNPTAFYLCASSISTDIGNTIYFGEGSWLTVV.

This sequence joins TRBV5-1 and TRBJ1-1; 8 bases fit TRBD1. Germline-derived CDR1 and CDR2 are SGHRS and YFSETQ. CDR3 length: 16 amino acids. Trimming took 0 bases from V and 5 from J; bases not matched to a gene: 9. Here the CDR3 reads CASSLAAGGDVTEAFF. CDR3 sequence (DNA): TGCGCCAGCAGCTTGGCGGCAGGGGGCGACGTTACTGAAGCTTTCTTT.

The CDR3 sequence is CAWSRRTSGMRVAYEQYF. CDR3 sequence (DNA): TGTGCCTGGAGTCGGCGGACTAGCGGGATGCGGGTCGCCTACGAGCAGTACTTC. The chain couples TRBV30 to TRBJ2-7, with 12 bases fitting TRBD2. Germline V gene sequence: CDR1 GTSNPN, CDR2 SVGIG (reference sequence). The CDR3 consists of 18 residues. V gave up 2 bases and J gave up 2 bases; unmatched junction bases: 13.

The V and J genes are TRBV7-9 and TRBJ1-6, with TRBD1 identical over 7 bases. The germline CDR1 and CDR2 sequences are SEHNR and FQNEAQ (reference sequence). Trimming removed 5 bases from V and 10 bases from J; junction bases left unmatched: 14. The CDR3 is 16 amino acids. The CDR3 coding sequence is TGTGCCAGCAGCCGGACATACACAGGGGCACACTCACCCCTCCACTTT. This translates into CASSRTYTGAHSPLHF. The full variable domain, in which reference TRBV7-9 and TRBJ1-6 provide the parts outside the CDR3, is DTGVSQNPRHKITKRGQNVTFRCDPISEHNRLYWYRQTLGQGPEFLTYFQNEAQLEKSRLLSDRFSAERPKGSFSTLEIQRTEQGDSAMYLCASSRTYTGAHSPLHFGNGTRLTVT.

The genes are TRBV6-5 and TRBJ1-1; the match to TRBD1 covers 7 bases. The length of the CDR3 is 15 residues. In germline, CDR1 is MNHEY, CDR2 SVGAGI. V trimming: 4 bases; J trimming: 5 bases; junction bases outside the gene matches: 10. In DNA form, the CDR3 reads TGTGCCAGCAGTTTCGAAAAAAACAGGGGAACTGAAGCTTTCTTT. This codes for CASSFEKNRGTEAFF.